A single sample is the source of the 9 T cell receptor beta chains below, sequenced in a study of blood T cell repertoires in COVID-19. TCRdb's table, derived via immunoSEQ multiplex PCR, lists solely in-frame clones and lacks some. This sample has about 140,000 clones; roughly nine tenths occur once, and the top ten carry roughly 3%. Sequenced sample: peripheral blood. The receptors here all came from an older woman with active COVID-19.

The chain carries TRBV4-1 and TRBJ2-3, with TRBD2 as a possible D gene (6 bases). CDR1 is MGHRA and CDR2 is YSYEKL in the germline V gene. This CDR3 has 16 residues. V lost 4 bases, J lost 4 bases, and 18 bases lay in between. CDR3 region: CASSLRGQGGSDTQYF. CDR3 sequence (DNA): TGCGCCAGCAGCCTCCGAGGGCAGGGAGGCTCAGATACGCAGTATTTT.

The CDR3 nucleotides are TGTGCCAGCCTGGCGGCAGGGAGGAACTATGGCTACACCTTC. Amino acid sequence: CASLAAGRNYGYTF. The chain carries TRBV6-6 and TRBJ1-2; tentatively, D is TRBD1 (5 bases). The germline V gene encodes CDR1 MNHNY and CDR2 SVGAGI (reference sequence). This CDR3 has 14 amino acids. The germline V and J ends were trimmed by 8 bases and 2 bases, with 15 bases remaining between them.

The chain links TRBV28 to TRBJ2-7, with 8 bases lining up with TRBD1. V lost 3 bases to trimming and J lost 1 base; unmatched junction nucleotides: 2. The CDR3 loop spans 14 amino acids. The germline CDR1 and CDR2 sequences are MDHEN and SYDVKM. Written as DNA, the CDR3 is TGTGCCAGCAGTTTGACAGGGGAGTCCTACGAGCAGTACTTC. It specifies CASSLTGESYEQYF.

The rearrangement uses TRBV5-1 and TRBJ2-7; D remains unclear. The CDR3 has 14 residues. V shed 0 bases and J shed 3 bases, with 10 bases lying between them. CDR1 SGHRS and CDR2 YFSETQ come from the germline V gene. CDR3 DNA sequence: TGCGCCAGCAGCTTGGCCGTTGGCGGCTACGAGCAGTACTTC. Translated: CASSLAVGGYEQYF. Supplemented by reference TRBV5-1 and TRBJ2-7, the full variable domain reads KAGVTQTPRYLIKTRGQQVTLSCSPISGHRSVSWYQQTPGQGLQFLFEYFSETQRNKGNFPGRFSGRQFSNSRSEMNVSTLELGDSALYLCASSLAVGGYEQYFGPGTRLTVT.

The chain links TRBV4-3 to TRBJ2-1; 10 bases agree with TRBD2. The CDR3 has 17 residues. V gave up 1 base and J gave up 11 bases; unmatched junction bases: 14. In germline, CDR1 is LGHNA, CDR2 YSLEER. The CDR3 spells CASSQVSGRPLSCKQFF. The CDR3 DNA sequence: TGCGCCAGCAGCCAAGTTAGCGGGAGGCCCCTTAGTTGTAAGCAGTTCTTC.

This rearrangement joins TRBV30 to TRBJ1-3, with 9 bases that match TRBD1. J was trimmed by 1 base and V by 3 bases; bases with no gene match: 4. Looked up from germline, CDR1 is GTSNPN and CDR2 is SVGIG (reference sequence). The CDR3 extends over 15 amino acids. The CDR3 loop reads CAWSTGGWSGNTIYF. In DNA, the CDR3 is TGTGCCTGGAGCACAGGGGGCTGGTCTGGAAACACCATATATTTT.

V and J are TRBV7-2 and TRBJ2-1; 9 bases map to TRBD2. The germline V gene has CDR1 SGHTA and CDR2 FQGNSA. The CDR3 runs to 14 residues. V was clipped by 3 bases and J by 8 bases; unmatched bases: 5. This CDR3 is CASSFGLAIDEQFF. The CDR3 DNA reads as TGTGCCAGCAGCTTTGGACTAGCGATCGATGAGCAGTTCTTC.

CDR3 bases: TGTGCCACCAGCAGAGAAAGCAGGCCGGGAAACACCATATATTTT. Translated: CATSRESRPGNTIYF. The gene calls are TRBV15 and TRBJ1-3; D ambiguous. The CDR3 extends over 15 amino acids. CDR1 and CDR2 from the germline V gene are LNHNV and YYDKDF (reference sequence). V lost 0 bases to trimming and J lost 4 bases, with 10 bases between them.

V gene TRBV6-5 combines with J gene TRBJ1-2; weak D call: TRBD1 (5 bases). Trimming took off 0 bases at V and 6 bases at J, with 8 bases between the two ends. The CDR3 extends over 13 amino acids. CDR1 MNHEY and CDR2 SVGAGI come from the germline V gene. CDR3 amino acids: CASSYSSGDGYTF. The CDR3 coding sequence is TGTGCCAGCAGTTACTCATCGGGGGATGGCTACACCTTC.